The rows below give T cell receptor beta chains drawn from one sample of a study of blood T cell repertoires in COVID-19. The table came from immunoSEQ multiplex PCR; TCRdb's copy has only in-frame clones and leaves some out. The table lists roughly 280,000 clones, 70% to 90% of them singletons. Sequencing was carried out using peripheral blood. These receptors all stem from a woman in her 70s with acute or convalescent COVID-19. Both conserved end residues are part of each CDR3. Size is omitted from some rows. Given values are once, few, many or a class for expanded clones.

CASSIEGARYGYTF TRBV19 -
CASSPGLADYEQYF TRBV18 -
CASSLSSRYEQYF TRBV27 once
CASSGGQPYYSYNEQFF TRBV5-1 -
CASSGPTQYF TRBV28 -
CASSPPPIDTQYF TRBV5-1 -
CASSVLRDRRDRVETGSYYTF TRBV9 -
CASSSIYDRGQLGTIYF TRBV11-2 -
CASSRPGGAKYNEQFF TRBV27 -
CASRRQYGTEAFF TRBV5-1 -
CASSPQASSTNYGYTF TRBV7-9 -
CASSRSGNTGELFF TRBV7-3 -
CASSSLAGETQYF TRBV11-2 -
CASRFLRQPQHF TRBV6-5 -
CASRQGWETQYF TRBV6-5 few
CASSLDRGPVYGYTF TRBV5-4 once
CASSLQAGYAEDTQYF TRBV7-8 -
CASSYNRGGGNTIYF TRBV7-8 -
CASSARDRGNGEAFF TRBV3-1/TRBV3-2 -
CASSEHRENSPLHF TRBV6-1 few
CSVWNRGNIQYF TRBV29-1 once
CATSLGDRGETQYF TRBV24-1 -
CASTPGTVKNSPLHF TRBV5-1 -
CASSLGQGEKLFF TRBV7-3 -
CASSLAVGANSPLHF TRBV7-9 few
CAIGGGGLAGNEQFF TRBV10-3 -
CASSERGSAEQYF TRBV6-1 once
CASSPRVGRGGGTQYF TRBV7-7 few
CAWSYNYGYTF TRBV30 -
CASSPGWSNEQFF TRBV5-4 -
CATSGQYSGELFF TRBV24-1 -
CASSFVAGGRRATDTQYF TRBV7-9 -